This T cell receptor (beta chain) is drawn from a study of lymphopenia after photon versus proton radiotherapy. Findings and caveats of the study: Post-nadir TCR diversity decline inversely tracked overall survival among those who died.

The method was immunoSEQ multiplex PCR; TCRdb's version includes in-frame clones alone and lacks a portion of them. The sample records around 64,000 clones, around 90% being singletons. The CDR3 runs 15 residues. From germline, CDR1 is SGDLS and CDR2 YYNGEE. Trimming removed 0 bases at V and 5 bases at J, with 11 bases between. This clone was recorded once. Its antigen is unknown. The clonotype originates from a man older than 75 with esophageal cancer. The sequencing used peripheral blood, collected from a patient treated with proton-based radiotherapy. The J gene is TRBJ1-4, the V gene TRBV9, with no clear D. In nucleotides, the CDR3 is TGTGCCAGCAGCGTAGGGGCATCGGGGAATGAAAAACTGTTTTTT. This codes for CASSVGASGNEKLFF.